The T cell receptor beta chain under discussion was sequenced for a study of cytomegalovirus exposure and HLA in healthy donors. Broader study findings: The study dropped some indistinguishable V segments, TRBV6-2 and TRBV6-3 among them.

CDR1 and CDR2 from the germline V gene are PRHDT and FYEKMQ (reference sequence). The J segment lost 6 bases and the V segment lost 6 bases, leaving 13 bases of the junction unmatched. The CDR3 has 17 amino acids. With 60 Vbeta and 13 Jbeta primers, the PCR was carried out. Clones were sequenced by immunoSEQ multiplex PCR, and TCRdb holds only the in-frame ones, with some missing. The sample holds roughly 120,000 clones, about three quarters seen once. This clone was recorded only once. No antigen is known for it. This clonotype originated in a man aged 50 to 59 in good health and CMV-seronegative. The J gene is TRBJ2-2, the V gene TRBV13; 10 bases are shared with TRBD2. The sequenced sample was PBMCs. CDR3 residues: CASRERSGGARPGELFF. DNA of the CDR3: TGTGCCAGCAGGGAGCGGAGCGGGGGGGCCAGACCCGGGGAGCTGTTTTTT.